Described below is a single T cell receptor (beta chain) sequence and its context. The data were obtained in a study of technical replicates of blood from a few donors. Profiling relied on immunoSEQ multiplex PCR, and the TCRdb table lists in-frame clones only, not all of them. The sample contains tens of thousands of clones, around nine tenths of which appear only once. Trimming pared 6 bases from V and 2 bases from J, leaving 16 bases between. Germline V gene lookup returns CDR1 WNHNN and CDR2 SYGVQD (reference sequence). This CDR3 spans 15 amino acids. The V and J genes are TRBV10-1 and TRBJ2-5, with D perhaps matching TRBD1 (7 bases). The sample taken for sequencing was PBMCs. The sequence was obtained from a human donor in good health. Some clones in this sample may be carry-over from other donors' samples. CDR3 residues: CASSARGAVQETQYF. Here the CDR3 DNA reads TGCGCCAGCAGCGCCAGGGGGGCGGTGCAAGAGACCCAGTACTTC.